This T cell receptor beta chain came from a study of blood T cell dynamics during melanoma immunotherapy. About the study: Metastatic melanoma patients received first-line pembrolizumab or nivolumab plus ipilimumab.

Here immunoSEQ multiplex PCR was the method, and the copy in TCRdb shows in-frame clones only, minus some. In the table there are more than 10,000 clones, about 86% of which are singletons. Overall study findings and caveats: Disease-control patients' PBMC repertoires became either more clonal or more diverse at W3. The study could not tell melanoma-specific clones from general immune activation.

The CDR3 loop spans 15 amino acids. Trimming took 3 bases from V and 0 from J, leaving 11 bases between them. Looked up from germline, CDR1 is MNHEY and CDR2 is SMNVEV (reference sequence). For this clone: Its antigen is undetermined.

Time point meaning: pre-treatment baseline. At 12 weeks after first infusion, RECIST 1.1 defined response for most patients. The receptor was derived from a human donor with melanoma. The sequencing here drew on blood, taken from a patient treated with checkpoint blockade. This chain links TRBV27 with TRBJ1-1; D call uncertain. CDR3 in DNA: TGTGCCAGCAGTTTGGCACCCGACCTGAACACTGAAGCTTTCTTT. This translates into CASSLAPDLNTEAFF.